A few counts support the clone carrying this T cell receptor beta chain. The source of the sample is a study of beta chain features in type 1 diabetes. The overall study: Sorted cell examination encompassed 85 million to 130 million cells across all samples.

Expressed TCRB transcripts got sequenced, as all isolated RNA was reverse transcribed. Sequencing was performed with immunoSEQ multiplex PCR; in TCRdb, only in-frame clones are kept and a portion is missing. In the table there are around 150,000 clones, about 8.1% of which are singletons. V lost 3 bases, J lost 9 bases, and 6 bases stayed unmatched. CDR1 MDHEN and CDR2 SYDVKM come from the germline V gene. This CDR3 contains 15 residues. One heparinised blood draw averaging roughly 120 mL was given by each donor. Once sorted, every population was more than 95% pure. The receptor was isolated from a young man in good health. Sequenced sample: central memory CD4+ T cells from blood. The gene calls are TRBV28 and TRBJ2-1; TRBD2 agrees at 12 bases. CDR3 amino acids: CASSFQTSGSLEQFF. The CDR3 nucleotides read TGTGCCAGCAGTTTTCAGACTAGCGGGAGTCTTGAGCAGTTCTTC.